Below are 7 T cell receptor beta chains sequenced from a single sample in a study of beta chain features in type 1 diabetes (dated by TCRdb to the late 2010s). These TCRs are of unknown antigen specificity. The library came from the immunoSEQ multiplex PCR assay. All of the isolated RNA was reverse transcribed with the High Capacity cDNA Reverse Transcription Kit, so expressed TCRB transcripts were sequenced. Not all clones reach the TCRdb copy of this immuneACCESS table, which keeps in-frame sequences only. Checked studies attribute under half of the gap to unresolved V genes and leave the rest unexplained. The sample records more than 250,000 clones, approximately 15% of which are singletons. The biggest ten clones account for roughly 0.015% of the sample. Here is what the overall study found, with its caveats: A moderate but significant shortening of TCRB CDR3 length was observed in type 1 diabetes patients in all four CD4+ subsets.

Material: naive CD4+ T cells from blood. The cell subset or site label of this sample denotes: true naive CD4+ T cells. The receptors derive from a young man with type 1 diabetes.

This chain connects TRBV2 to TRBJ2-5, with TRBD2 matching over 7 bases. V lost 5 bases, J lost 3 bases, and 3 bases stayed unmatched. CDR1 is SNHLY and CDR2 is FYNNEI in the germline V gene. The CDR3 extends over 13 amino acids. CDR3 residues: CASSWAGEETQYF. CDR3 DNA: TGTGCCAGCAGTTGGGCGGGGGAAGAGACCCAGTACTTC.

CDR3 protein: CASSIITSGYNEQFF. The CDR3 DNA reads as TGTGCCAGTAGTATCATAACTAGCGGGTACAATGAGCAGTTCTTC. This chain connects TRBV19 to TRBJ2-1; TRBD2 matches at 9 bases. Germline V gene lookup returns CDR1 LNHDA and CDR2 SQIVND (reference sequence). The CDR3 has 15 residues. The trim removed 3 bases at V and 4 bases at J, leaving 4 bases unmatched.

This clone was detected only a few times. The chain carries TRBV4-1 and TRBJ2-7; TRBD2 aligns across 14 bases. V shed 5 bases, J shed 3 bases, and the junction held 9 bases outside the gene matches. Germline-derived CDR1 and CDR2 are MGHRA and YSYEKL. The CDR3 consists of 17 residues. The CDR3 spells CASSSPGTSGSRYEQYF. The CDR3 coding sequence is TGCGCCAGCAGCTCTCCCGGGACTAGCGGGAGTCGCTACGAGCAGTACTTC.

The CDR3 sequence is CSARALSEQFF. CDR3 nucleotide sequence: TGCAGTGCTAGAGCCCTGAGTGAGCAGTTCTTC. The chain couples TRBV20-1 to TRBJ2-1; D remains ambiguous. Per the germline V gene, CDR1 is DFQATT and CDR2 is SNEGSKA (reference sequence). V lost 1 base and J 9 bases, leaving 7 bases between the germline ends. The CDR3 has 11 residues.

The chain recombines TRBV20-1 with TRBJ2-1, with TRBD1 as a possible D gene (6 bases). V dropped 6 bases and J dropped 7 bases, with 10 bases sitting between them. The CDR3 loop spans 11 amino acids. CDR1 and CDR2 from the germline V gene are DFQATT and SNEGSKA (reference sequence). CDR3 loop: CSAAGVNEQFF. The CDR3 DNA is TGCAGTGCCGCAGGGGTGAATGAGCAGTTCTTC.

As regards this clone: At the DNA level, this CDR3 is encoded by other sequences in the same sample as well. The chain has TRBV18 and TRBJ2-5, with a tentative D call TRBD1 (6 bases). This CDR3 contains 13 residues. V was trimmed by 3 bases and J by 1 base, leaving 6 bases between them. CDR1 is KGHSH and CDR2 is LQKENI in the germline V gene. CDR3 loop: CASSPGAQETQYF. In DNA, the CDR3 is TGTGCCAGCTCACCGGGGGCCCAAGAGACCCAGTACTTC. The full variable domain, completed using reference TRBV18 and TRBJ2-5, is NAGVMQNPRHLVRRRGQEARLRCSPMKGHSHVYWYRQLPEEGLKFMVYLQKENIIDESGMPKERFSAEFPKEGPSILRIQQVVRGDSAAYFCASSPGAQETQYFGPGTRLLVL.

This clone was counted a few times. The chain recombines TRBV6-6 with TRBJ2-2, with 8 bases that match TRBD1. The CDR3 is made up of 15 amino acids. The germline CDR1 and CDR2 sequences are MNHNY and SVGAGI (reference sequence). The J segment lost 1 base and the V segment lost 6 bases, leaving 4 bases of the junction unmatched. The chain's CDR3 is CASRLTGENTGELFF. In DNA form, the CDR3 reads TGTGCCAGCAGGTTGACAGGGGAGAACACCGGGGAGCTGTTTTTT.